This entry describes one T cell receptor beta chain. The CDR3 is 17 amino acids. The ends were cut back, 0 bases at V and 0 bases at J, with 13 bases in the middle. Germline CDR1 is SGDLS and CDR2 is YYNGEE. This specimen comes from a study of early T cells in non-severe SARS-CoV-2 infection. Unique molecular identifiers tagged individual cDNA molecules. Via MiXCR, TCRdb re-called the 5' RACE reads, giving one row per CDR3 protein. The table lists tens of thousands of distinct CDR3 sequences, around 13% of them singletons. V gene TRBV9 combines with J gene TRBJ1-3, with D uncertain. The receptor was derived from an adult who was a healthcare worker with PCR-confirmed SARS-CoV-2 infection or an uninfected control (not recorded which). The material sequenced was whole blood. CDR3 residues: CASSVAGNSNSGNTIYF. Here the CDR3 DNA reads TGTGCCAGCAGCGTAGCGGGCAACTCGAACTCTGGAAACACCATATATTTT.